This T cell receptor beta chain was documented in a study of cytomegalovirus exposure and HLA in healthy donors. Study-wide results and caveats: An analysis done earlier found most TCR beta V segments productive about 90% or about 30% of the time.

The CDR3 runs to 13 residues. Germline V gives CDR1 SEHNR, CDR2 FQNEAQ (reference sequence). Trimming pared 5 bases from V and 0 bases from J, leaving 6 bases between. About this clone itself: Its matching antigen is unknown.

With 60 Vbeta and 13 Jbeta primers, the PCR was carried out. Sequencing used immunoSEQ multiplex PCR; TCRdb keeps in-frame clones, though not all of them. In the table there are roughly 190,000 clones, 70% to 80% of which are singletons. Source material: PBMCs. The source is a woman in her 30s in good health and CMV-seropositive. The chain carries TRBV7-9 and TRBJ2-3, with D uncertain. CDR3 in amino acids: CASSPGSTDTQYF. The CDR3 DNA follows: TGTGCCAGCAGCCCGGGTAGCACAGATACGCAGTATTTT.